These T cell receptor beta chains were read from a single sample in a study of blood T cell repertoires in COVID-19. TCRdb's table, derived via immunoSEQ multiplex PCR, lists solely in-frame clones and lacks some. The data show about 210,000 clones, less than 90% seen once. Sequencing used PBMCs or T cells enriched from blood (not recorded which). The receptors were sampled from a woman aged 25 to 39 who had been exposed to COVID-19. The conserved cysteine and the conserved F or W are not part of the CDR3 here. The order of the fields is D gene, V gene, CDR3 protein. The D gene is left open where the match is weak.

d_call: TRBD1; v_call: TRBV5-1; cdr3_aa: ASSLGTGGVGAF
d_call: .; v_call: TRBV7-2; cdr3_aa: ASSLEPNTEAF
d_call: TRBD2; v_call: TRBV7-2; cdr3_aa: ASSLGTRASGAWGTQY
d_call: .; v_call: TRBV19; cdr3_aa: ASRTDYSNQPQH
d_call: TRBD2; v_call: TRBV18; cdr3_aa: ASSPPGPSGVVDTQY
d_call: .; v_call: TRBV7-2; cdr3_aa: ASSLVRSGGLF
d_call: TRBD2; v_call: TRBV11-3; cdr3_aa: ASSPRLAGGLYEQY
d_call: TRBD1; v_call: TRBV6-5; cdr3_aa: ATATGGSYEQY
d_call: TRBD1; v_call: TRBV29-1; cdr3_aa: SETTPGQGDGYT
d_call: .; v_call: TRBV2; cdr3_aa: ASLTGPLSPLH
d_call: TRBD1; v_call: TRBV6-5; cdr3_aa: ASSLGDRVNQPQH
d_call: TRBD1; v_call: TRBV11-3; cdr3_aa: ASSFSLGTDLNTEAF
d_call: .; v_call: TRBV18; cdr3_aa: ASSLAGNPYEQY
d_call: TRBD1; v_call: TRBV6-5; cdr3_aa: ASSIRQGTGEQY
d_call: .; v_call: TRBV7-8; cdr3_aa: ASNTLGAGMSGELF
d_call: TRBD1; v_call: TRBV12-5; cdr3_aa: ASGLVLGTGGASNQPQH
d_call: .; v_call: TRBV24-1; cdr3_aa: ATSDLDSSSYNEQF
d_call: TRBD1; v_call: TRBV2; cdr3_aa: ASSGGQGDQPQH
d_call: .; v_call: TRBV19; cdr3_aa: ASSIRSRNYGYT
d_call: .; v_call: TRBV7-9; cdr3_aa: ASSLALRASGNTIY
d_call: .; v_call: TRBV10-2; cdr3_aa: ASRPRGMNTEAF
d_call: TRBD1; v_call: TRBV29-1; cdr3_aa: SVPGTGTTNEKLF
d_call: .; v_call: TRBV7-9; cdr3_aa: ASSLTQENTEAF
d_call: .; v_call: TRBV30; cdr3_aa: AWTPSARGFSNGYT
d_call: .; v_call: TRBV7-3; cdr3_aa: ASSLGLGDTQY
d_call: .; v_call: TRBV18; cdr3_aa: ASSPLFSGTSGGKLF
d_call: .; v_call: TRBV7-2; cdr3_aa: ASSLAQGLNQPQH
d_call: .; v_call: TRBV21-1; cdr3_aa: ASSKAPRSQY
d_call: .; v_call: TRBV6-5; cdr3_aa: ASSYSSAGEKLF
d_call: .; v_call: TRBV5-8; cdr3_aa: ASSLAPGEGGYT
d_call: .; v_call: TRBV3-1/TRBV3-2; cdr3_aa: ASSQDAWTYGNTIY
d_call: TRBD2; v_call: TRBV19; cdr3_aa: ATTLSGGRAYNEQF
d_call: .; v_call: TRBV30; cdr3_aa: AWSLAYGYT
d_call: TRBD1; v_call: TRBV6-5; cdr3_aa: ASRGQGRVEQF
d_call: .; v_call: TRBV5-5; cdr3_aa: ASSKQVGMGQPQH
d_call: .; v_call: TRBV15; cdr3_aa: ATSARYQETQY
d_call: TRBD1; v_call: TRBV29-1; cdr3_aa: SAQGQGTYEQY
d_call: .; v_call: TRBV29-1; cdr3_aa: SVEDLGELF
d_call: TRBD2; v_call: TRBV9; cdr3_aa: ASSPLARGGRSGEQY
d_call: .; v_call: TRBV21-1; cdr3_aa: ASSKEGGYSNQPQH
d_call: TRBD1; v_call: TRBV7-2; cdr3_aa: ASSLGGRAGKWDRGTAF
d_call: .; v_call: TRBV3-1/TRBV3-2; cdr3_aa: ASSRNREGANYGYT
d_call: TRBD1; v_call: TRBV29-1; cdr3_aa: SVMQGVYGYT
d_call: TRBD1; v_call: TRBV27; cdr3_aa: ASSSDRGLIVSGYEQY
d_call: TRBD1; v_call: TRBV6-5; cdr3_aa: ASRGVGGDIQY
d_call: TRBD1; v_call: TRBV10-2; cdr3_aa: ASTRQGAGGNSPLH
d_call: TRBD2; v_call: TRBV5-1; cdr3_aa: ASNDGGADTQY
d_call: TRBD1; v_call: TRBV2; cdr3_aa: ASRDRKRS
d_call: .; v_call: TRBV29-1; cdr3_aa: SVEAVDSMTSNYGYT
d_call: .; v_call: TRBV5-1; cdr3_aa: ASSLEGGKLGYT
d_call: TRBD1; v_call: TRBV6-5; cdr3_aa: ASRAQGAGNQPQH
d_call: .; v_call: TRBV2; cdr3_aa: ASTTRGGLGTEAF
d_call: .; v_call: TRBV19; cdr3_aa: ASSEETNTEAF
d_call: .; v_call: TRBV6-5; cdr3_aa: ASRPGHGSPLH
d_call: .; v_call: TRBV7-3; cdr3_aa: ASSQTPLLNTEAF
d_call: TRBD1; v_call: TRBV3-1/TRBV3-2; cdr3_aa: ASSYDRGYEQY
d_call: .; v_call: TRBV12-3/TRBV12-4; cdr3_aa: ASSTRAGTEAF
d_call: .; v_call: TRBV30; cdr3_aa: AWKGQGGTQY